This T cell receptor beta chain was found in a study of Graves' ophthalmopathy and Graves' hyperthyroidism (dated by TCRdb to 2016 to 2019). For the wider study: Peripheral blood samples were taken at the time of initial diagnosis, before any treatment was given. To tell Graves' ophthalmopathy apart from Graves' hyperthyroidism, and to predict which patients would progress to ophthalmopathy, the study relied on TCR beta repertoire signatures. In total, approximately 130 blood samples were TCR-sequenced: some 43 ophthalmopathy, 80 or so hyperthyroidism and some 17 hyperthyroidism-to-ophthalmopathy patients. To explore V-J signatures that separate ophthalmopathy from hyperthyroidism, a discovery set of more than 95 patients was enrolled, consisting of 40 to 45 with ophthalmopathy and around 57 with stable hyperthyroidism. The independent validation cohort included 18 to 20 hyperthyroidism patients plus 17 patients who later progressed from hyperthyroidism to ophthalmopathy. In roughly 6 hyperthyroidism patients, T-cell repertoires of thyroid tissue and blood were compared. After sampling, hyperthyroidism patients received methimazole starting at 30 mg daily, and ophthalmopathy patients received high-dose intravenous methylprednisolone. The approximately 98 discovery patients were randomly divided into training and test sets at a 7:3 ratio.

This clonotype came up many times. No antigen is known for it. Germline and junction disagree at one end, which may indicate a read error. The CDR3 goes from the cysteine to the phenylalanine over 14 residues. Left in the record is the CDR3 DNA by itself, 42 bases read in frame from the first base. Looking up the germline V gene yields CDR1 SGHRS and CDR2 YFSETQ. For repertoire sequencing, TCR beta CDR3 regions were amplified from RNA transcripts. The first round of RT-PCR was done with HTBI primers and the Qiagen OneStep RT-PCR kit, and was followed by a second round of multiplex PCR, then size selection and purification. Libraries were sequenced paired-end with 100 bp reads on an Illumina HiSeq2000. The authors' analysis ran thus. Reads were processed with SOAPnuke, discarding reads with adapters, uncalled bases, mean Phred below 15, or no exact constant-primer or identifier match. COPE v1.2.5 was used to merge high-quality paired reads. Clonotypes were defined as unique nucleotide sequences and were aligned to IMGT TRB V, D and J references using MiTCR v1.1. Only V-J combinations with frequency above 0.0001 were analysed, covering approximately 99% of repertoires. For each V-J combination, a TCR clonal expansion and chaos score was defined as F50 clonal expansion divided by the chaos observed in the TCRdist matrix. Welch's t-statistics and random forest were used to narrow the features down to around 12 V-J combinations, which were then fed into a naive Bayes classifier. The Morisita-Horn index was used to measure how similar the thyroid and blood repertoires were. TCRdb handled the public reads itself, with Q25 trimming in fastp and clone calling in MiXCR, and kept productive beta chains. Here each entry gathers all rows of one CDR3 protein and keeps the most common genes and DNA. TCRdb's processing, not the authors', yielded these V and J calls. The sample table shows 200,000 to 250,000 distinct CDR3 sequences, and 20% to 25% are seen once. Around 40% of the sample is taken by the ten largest.

Ophthalmopathy patients had moderately to severely active disease, Clinical Activity Score of at least 3, NOSPECS grade of at least 4, and disease duration under 3 months. Anyone with other autoimmune diseases, uncontrolled infections, pregnancy or lactation was excluded from the study. Diagnosis was based on clinical symptoms, serum thyroxine, TRAb, thyroid ultrasound and orbital computed tomography. Using Ficoll-Paque density gradient centrifugation, PBMCs were isolated from 8.5 to 10 ml of fresh peripheral blood. Trizol reagent was used to extract the total RNA, and its quality was then checked on an Agilent 2100 Bioanalyzer. The full study reports these points: No statistical method was used to predetermine the sample size, and group allocation was not hidden from the investigators. The 13-signature model separated ophthalmopathy from stable hyperthyroidism with roughly 89% sensitivity and about 84% specificity in cross-validation, and 80%/75% in the test set. Most expanded thyroid clonotypes with a frequency above 0.001 also appeared in blood, which suggests that blood repertoires may reflect the immune response in the thyroid. In validation, the model predicted ophthalmopathy progression with about 64% sensitivity and approximately 78% specificity; fewer than 15 predicted patients were CT-confirmed with GO in a median of about 7.1 months.

The source of this sequence is a woman between 45 and 65 years old with Graves' ophthalmopathy. Donor details come from another sample of the same person, matched by shared clones. The chain employs TRBV5-1 and TRBJ2-7, and TRBD2 aligns with 8 junction nucleotides. Sequenced input: peripheral blood. CDR3 region: CASSLREGPYEQYF. The bases read TGTGCCAGCAGTCTACGGGAGGGCCCCTACGAGCAGTACTTC.